These T cell receptor beta chains were read from a single sample in a study of identical twins. TCRdb processed the 5' RACE reads anew with MiXCR; each CDR3 protein has one entry. Of a few hundred thousand distinct CDR3 sequences in the sample, 20% to 30% were seen once. This same sample was also taken into another study, of T cells expressing NK-cell markers.

Source material: CD4+ T cells sorted from blood. The receptors were sampled from a woman aged 18-30 years in good health. The CDR3 runs from the conserved cysteine through the conserved F or W. The order of the fields is clone size, J gene, V gene, CDR3 protein. Clone size is not always given. Where it is, it says once, few, many or a class for expanded clones.

clone size: few
J gene: TRBJ1-1
V gene: TRBV9
CDR3 protein: CASSVEPHTEAFF

clone size: few
J gene: TRBJ2-7
V gene: TRBV6-2/TRBV6-3
CDR3 protein: CASSAIGQFYEQYF

clone size: NA
J gene: TRBJ1-6
V gene: TRBV5-1
CDR3 protein: CASSSGTGAPNSPLHF

clone size: NA
J gene: TRBJ2-3
V gene: TRBV5-1
CDR3 protein: CASSDLTGQATDTQYF

clone size: NA
J gene: TRBJ2-1
V gene: TRBV3-1
CDR3 protein: CASSRTGTSGGAAYNEQFF

clone size: NA
J gene: TRBJ2-2
V gene: TRBV11-2
CDR3 protein: CASSLGAYRDKNTGELFF

clone size: once
J gene: TRBJ1-4
V gene: TRBV3-1
CDR3 protein: CASSQPHREGEKLFF

clone size: NA
J gene: TRBJ2-7
V gene: TRBV6-1
CDR3 protein: CASSARGGYEQYF

clone size: few
J gene: TRBJ2-1
V gene: TRBV7-2
CDR3 protein: CASSTLVRNEQFF

clone size: NA
J gene: TRBJ1-5
V gene: TRBV10-3
CDR3 protein: CAISESMLGNQPQHF

clone size: NA
J gene: TRBJ1-5
V gene: TRBV3-1
CDR3 protein: CASSQLQPQHF

clone size: few
J gene: TRBJ2-3
V gene: TRBV29-1
CDR3 protein: CSADRGRLTPTDTQYF

clone size: once
J gene: TRBJ2-7
V gene: TRBV7-9
CDR3 protein: CASSLGQEYEQYF

clone size: NA
J gene: TRBJ1-2
V gene: TRBV5-5
CDR3 protein: CASSRNRGGYTF

clone size: NA
J gene: TRBJ1-5
V gene: TRBV5-1
CDR3 protein: CASSTAPGADQPQHF

clone size: NA
J gene: TRBJ2-3
V gene: TRBV15
CDR3 protein: CATSSLAGRTDTQYF

clone size: NA
J gene: TRBJ2-7
V gene: TRBV20-1
CDR3 protein: CSARGRAYEQYF

clone size: NA
J gene: TRBJ1-2
V gene: TRBV5-5
CDR3 protein: CASSSQSGTGNYGYTF

clone size: NA
J gene: TRBJ2-7
V gene: TRBV20-1
CDR3 protein: CSASQTGEQYF

clone size: few
J gene: TRBJ2-1
V gene: TRBV29-1
CDR3 protein: CSDGQGRNEQFF

clone size: few
J gene: TRBJ2-2
V gene: TRBV12-5
CDR3 protein: CASERGRTGELFF

clone size: NA
J gene: TRBJ1-1
V gene: TRBV7-6
CDR3 protein: CASSRSHPANTEAFF